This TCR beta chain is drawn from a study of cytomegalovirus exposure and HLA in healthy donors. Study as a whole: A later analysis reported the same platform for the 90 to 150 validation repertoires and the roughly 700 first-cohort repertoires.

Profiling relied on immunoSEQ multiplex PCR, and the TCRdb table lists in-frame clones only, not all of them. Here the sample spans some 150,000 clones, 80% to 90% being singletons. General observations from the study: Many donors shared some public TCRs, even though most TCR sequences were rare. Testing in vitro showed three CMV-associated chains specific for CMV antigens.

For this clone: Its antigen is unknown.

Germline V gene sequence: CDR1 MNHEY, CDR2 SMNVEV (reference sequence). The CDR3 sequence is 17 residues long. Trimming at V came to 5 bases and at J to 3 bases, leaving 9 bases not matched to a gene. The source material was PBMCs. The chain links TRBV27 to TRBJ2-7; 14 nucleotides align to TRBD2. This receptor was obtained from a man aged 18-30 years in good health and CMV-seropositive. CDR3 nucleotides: TGTGCCAGCAGTATCCCGACTAGCGGGAGGGCTGACTACGAGCAGTACTTC. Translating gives CASSIPTSGRADYEQYF.